This T cell receptor beta chain was found in a study of blood T cells in healthy people across ages. Study-level points and caveats: Estimated diversity that came from one million T cells was considered an underestimate.

Many counts were recorded for this clonotype. As yet, its antigen is unknown. PCR was performed a second time for 7 to 11 cycles using a sample-barcoded 5' primer and a J-beta primer mix. Using its own MiXCR run on the 5' RACE reads, TCRdb lists one record per CDR3 protein. The table shows 650,000 to 700,000 distinct CDR3 sequences, with less than 40% occurring only once. Peripheral blood from each donor was collected in a volume of approximately 10 milliliters. CDR3 length equals 12 residues. The TCR comes from a woman aged 80 or older in good health. The V gene is TRBV3-2, the J gene TRBJ2-3; the table calls TRBD2, which could not be checked here. TRBV3-2 is labeled a pseudogene. Input material: blood. The CDR3 protein is CASSQASHTQYF. CDR3 in DNA: TGTGCCAGCAGCCAAGCTAGCCATACGCAGTATTTT.